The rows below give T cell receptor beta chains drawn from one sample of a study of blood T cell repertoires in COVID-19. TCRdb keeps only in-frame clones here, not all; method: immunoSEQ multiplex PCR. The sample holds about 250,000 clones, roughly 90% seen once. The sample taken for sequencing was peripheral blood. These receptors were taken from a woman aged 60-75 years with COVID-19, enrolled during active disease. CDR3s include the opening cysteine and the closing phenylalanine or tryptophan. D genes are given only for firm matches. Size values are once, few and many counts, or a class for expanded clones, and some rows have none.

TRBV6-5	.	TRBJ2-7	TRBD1	CASSPRTGGYEQYF	TGTGCCAGCAGTCCCAGGACAGGGGGCTACGAGCAGTACTTC
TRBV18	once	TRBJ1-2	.	CASSREGAAANYGYTF	TGTGCCAGCTCCCGAGAAGGAGCCGCGGCTAACTATGGCTACACCTTC
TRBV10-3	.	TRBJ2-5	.	CAISERGNVAAQYF	TGTGCCATCAGTGAGAGGGGGAACGTTGCGGCCCAGTACTTC
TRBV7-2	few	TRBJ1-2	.	CASSLDSGGYTF	TGTGCCAGCAGCTTGGACAGTGGTGGCTACACCTTC
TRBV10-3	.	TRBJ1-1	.	CAISERKTGPPGRAFF	TGTGCCATCAGTGAGCGGAAGACAGGTCCGCCGGGAAGGGCTTTCTTT
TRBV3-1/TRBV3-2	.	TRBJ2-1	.	CASRGTGGSLYNEQFF	TGTGCCAGCAGGGGTACGGGGGGCTCCCTCTACAATGAGCAGTTCTTC
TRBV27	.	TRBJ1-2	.	CASSFVGAGYGYTF	TGTGCCAGCAGTTTTGTTGGGGCTGGCTATGGCTACACCTTC
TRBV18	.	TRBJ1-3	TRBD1	CASSPPGQGAGNTIYF	TGTGCCAGCTCACCGCCAGGACAGGGGGCTGGAAACACCATATATTTT
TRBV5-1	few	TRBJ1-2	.	CASSLEQAYYGYTF	TGCGCCAGCAGCTTGGAACAGGCTTACTATGGCTACACCTTC
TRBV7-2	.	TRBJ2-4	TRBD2	CASSLSPSGKNIQYF	TGTGCCAGCAGCCTCAGCCCTAGCGGAAAAAACATTCAGTACTTC
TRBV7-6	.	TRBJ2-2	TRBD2	CATPGSGGLTGELFF	TGTGCCACCCCGGGGAGCGGGGGGTTAACCGGGGAGCTGTTTTTT
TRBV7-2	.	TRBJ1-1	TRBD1	CASSLVWDSEAFF	TGTGCCAGCAGCTTAGTGTGGGACAGCGAAGCTTTCTTT
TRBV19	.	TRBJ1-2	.	CASNRRYGYTF	TGTGCCAGTAACAGGCGGTATGGCTACACCTTC
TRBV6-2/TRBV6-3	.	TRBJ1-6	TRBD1	CASSSTRQGNSPLHF	TGTGCCAGCAGTTCGACCAGACAGGGGAATTCACCCCTCCACTTT
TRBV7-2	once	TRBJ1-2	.	CASSTKGENYGYTF	TGTGCCAGCAGCACGAAGGGGGAAAACTATGGCTACACCTTC
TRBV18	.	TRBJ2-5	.	CASSPNPQETQYF	TGTGCCAGCTCACCCAATCCCCAAGAGACCCAGTACTTC
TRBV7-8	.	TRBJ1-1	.	CASGYKYSGTEAFF	TGTGCCAGCGGCTACAAGTACTCGGGAACTGAAGCTTTCTTT
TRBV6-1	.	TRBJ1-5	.	CASSDGARPSNQPQHF	TGTGCCAGCAGTGATGGAGCACGCCCTAGCAATCAGCCCCAGCATTTT
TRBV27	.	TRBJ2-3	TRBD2	CASSPIPRLAGGRGTQYF	TGTGCCAGCAGTCCGATCCCTCGACTAGCGGGGGGCCGTGGTACGCAGTATTTT
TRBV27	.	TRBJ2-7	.	CASSLGLNPYEQYF	TGTGCCAGCAGTTTAGGACTCAATCCCTACGAGCAGTACTTC
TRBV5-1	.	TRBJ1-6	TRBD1	CASSGGQGTYNSPLHF	TGCGCCAGCAGCGGGGGACAGGGGACATATAATTCACCCCTCCACTTT
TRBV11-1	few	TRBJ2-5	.	CASSRTGNQETQYF	TGTGCCAGCAGCAGAACAGGGAACCAAGAGACCCAGTACTTC
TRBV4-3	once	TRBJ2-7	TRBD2	CASSQGARGGYEQYF	TGCGCCAGCAGCCAAGGGGCCCGCGGGGGGTACGAGCAGTACTTC
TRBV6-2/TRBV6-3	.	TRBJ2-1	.	CASSYSEVSYNEQFF	TGTGCCAGCAGTTACTCGGAGGTTTCCTACAATGAGCAGTTCTTC